Presented here are 15 T cell receptor beta chains from one specimen sequenced in a study of blood T cell repertoires in COVID-19. Clones were read by immunoSEQ multiplex PCR, and TCRdb kept only the in-frame ones, dropping some. This table has about 15,000 clones, about 90% appearing once. The sequencing sample was made of peripheral blood. These receptors were collected from a human donor in a cohort sampled during active COVID-19.

The chain combines TRBV2 with TRBJ1-3; no firm D call. Germline V CDR1 and CDR2: SNHLY, FYNNEI. The V end lost 7 bases, the J end lost 4 bases, and 5 bases lay between the germline ends. The CDR3 sequence is 11 residues long. The CDR3 sequence: CASIQGNTIYF. Here the CDR3 DNA reads TGTGCCAGCATCCAGGGAAACACCATATATTTT.

The V gene is TRBV7-3, the J gene TRBJ2-2, with TRBD1 matching 9 bases. After removal of 2 bases from V and 4 bases from J, the junction contained 2 bases not matched to a gene. Germline V lookup: CDR1 SGHTA, CDR2 FQGTGA. The CDR3 loop spans 15 amino acids. The CDR3 region has the DNA TGTGCCAGCAGCTTACGACAGGGGGGCACCGGGGAGCTGTTTTTT. This gives the protein CASSLRQGGTGELFF. Looking up the rest from reference TRBV7-3 and TRBJ2-2 gives the full variable domain: GAGVSQTPSNKVTEKGKYVELRCDPISGHTALYWYRQSLGQGPEFLIYFQGTGAADDSGLPNDRFFAVRPEGSVSTLKIQRTERGDSAVYLCASSLRQGGTGELFFGEGSRLTVL.

The chain couples TRBV28 to TRBJ1-4; possible D gene TRBD1, 5 bases. Trimming cost V 5 bases and J 3 bases, with 13 bases left between them. CDR1 and CDR2 from the germline V gene are MDHEN and SYDVKM. The CDR3 sequence is 15 residues long. The CDR3 sequence: CASSLDSAANEKLFF. CDR3 DNA: TGTGCCAGCAGTCTCGACAGTGCAGCTAATGAAAAACTGTTTTTT.

V gene TRBV9 combines with J gene TRBJ1-1; 10 bases agree with TRBD1. CDR3 size: 15 residues. Germline CDR1 is SGDLS and CDR2 is YYNGEE. The trim removed 0 bases at V and 4 bases at J, leaving 3 bases unmatched. CDR3 loop: CASSVGTGGGTEAFF. The CDR3 bases are TGTGCCAGCAGCGTAGGGACAGGGGGAGGCACTGAAGCTTTCTTT. The full variable domain, with the rest looked up from reference TRBV9 and TRBJ1-1, is DSGVTQTPKHLITATGQRVTLRCSPRSGDLSVYWYQQSLDQGLQFLIQYYNGEERAKGNILERFSAQQFPDLHSELNLSSLELGDSALYFCASSVGTGGGTEAFFGQGTRLTVV.

This chain joins TRBV19 and TRBJ2-2; a weak D match, TRBD1 (6 bases). The CDR3 extends over 16 amino acids. Germline values: CDR1 LNHDA, CDR2 SQIVND (reference sequence). The V end was cut by 7 bases, the J end by 2 bases, with 17 bases between. The CDR3 coding sequence is TGTGCCAGTATAAGAACAGGGAGAGCCAACACCGGGGAGCTGTTTTTT. Its protein product is CASIRTGRANTGELFF.

The chain employs TRBV18 and TRBJ1-4; 8 positions agree with TRBD1. Per the germline V gene, CDR1 is KGHSH and CDR2 is LQKENI. V shed 5 bases, J shed 8 bases, and the junction held 4 bases outside the gene matches. CDR3 length: 13 amino acids. The CDR3 DNA reads TGTGCCAGCTCAGACAGGGGCCCGGAAAAACTGTTTTTT. Encoded protein: CASSDRGPEKLFF.

CDR3 bases: TGTGCCAGCAGCCAAGACCCCCTCGGTCGCGCTGAAGCTTTCTTT. It translates to CASSQDPLGRAEAFF. The V call is TRBV3-1 (or the pseudogene TRBV3-2), the J call TRBJ1-1; D unclear. This CDR3 is built from 15 residues. Germline loops: CDR1 LGHDT, CDR2 YNNKEL (reference sequence). Between the trimmed V and J ends, which lost 0 bases and 6 bases, there was a span of 14 bases.

The sample holds one count of this clone. The V call is TRBV3-1 (or the pseudogene TRBV3-2), the J call TRBJ1-2; weak D call: TRBD1 (5 bases). Trimming shortened V by 8 bases and J by 4 bases, and 11 bases separated the two germline ends. From germline, CDR1 is LGHDT and CDR2 YNNKEL (reference sequence). The CDR3 has 12 residues. CDR3 sequence reads: CASGSGVYGYTF. CDR3 coding DNA: TGTGCCAGCGGATCGGGGGTCTATGGCTACACCTTC.

J is TRBJ1-1 and V is TRBV19, with 8 nucleotides matching TRBD1. The CDR3 length is 15 residues. Per the germline V gene, CDR1 is LNHDA and CDR2 is SQIVND (reference sequence). Trimming took 4 bases from V and 0 from J; bases not matched to a gene: 4. DNA of the CDR3: TGTGCCAGTAGTACTCACAGGGGGTTGAACACTGAAGCTTTCTTT. Its protein is CASSTHRGLNTEAFF. Filled out from reference TRBV19 and TRBJ1-1, the complete variable domain reads DGGITQSPKYLFRKEGQNVTLSCEQNLNHDAMYWYRQDPGQGLRLIYYSQIVNDFQKGDIAEGYSVSREKKESFPLTVTSAQKNPTAFYLCASSTHRGLNTEAFFGQGTRLTVV.

The V gene is TRBV6-6, the J gene TRBJ2-7; D possibly corresponds to TRBD1 (5 bases). CDR1 MNHNY and CDR2 SVGAGI come from the germline V gene (reference sequence). This CDR3 contains 12 residues. V gave up 0 bases and J gave up 5 bases, with 5 bases separating them. The CDR3 protein is CASSYSGDEQYF. CDR3 sequence (DNA): TGTGCCAGCAGTTACTCAGGGGACGAGCAGTACTTC.

The V and J genes are TRBV6-2 or TRBV6-3 and TRBJ1-1; 10 nucleotides agree with TRBD1. V gave up 2 bases and J gave up 5 bases; unmatched junction bases: 2. The CDR3 is made up of 14 amino acids. Germline CDR1 MNHEY, CDR2 SVGEGT. CDR3 loop: CASSYGTGVTEAFF. In nucleotides, the CDR3 is TGTGCCAGCAGTTACGGGACAGGGGTGACTGAAGCTTTCTTT.

This chain joins TRBV5-4 and TRBJ2-5; possibly TRBD1 for D (5 bases). V was cut by 5 bases and J by 1 base, with 12 bases left in between. The CDR3 length is 14 residues. Germline loops: CDR1 SGHNT, CDR2 YYREEE (reference sequence). The CDR3 reads CASSPDSAQETQYF. DNA for the CDR3: TGTGCCAGCAGTCCTGACAGTGCCCAAGAGACCCAGTACTTC.

The genes are TRBV7-2 and TRBJ1-6; 9 bases match TRBD1. Trimming removed 5 bases from V and 7 bases from J; junction bases left unmatched: 3. Germline CDR1 is SGHTA and CDR2 is FQGNSA. This CDR3 has 14 amino acids. CDR3 coding DNA: TGTGCCAGCAGCAGTGGGACAGGGAATTCACCCCTCCACTTT. It specifies CASSSGTGNSPLHF. Full variable domain (remainder filled in from reference TRBV7-2 and TRBJ1-6): GAGVSQSPSNKVTEKGKDVELRCDPISGHTALYWYRQSLGQGLEFLIYFQGNSAPDKSGLPSDRFSAERTGGSVSTLTIQRTQQEDSAVYLCASSSGTGNSPLHFGNGTRLTVT.

This chain joins TRBV6-6 and TRBJ1-2; D is unclear. The ends were cut back, 2 bases at V and 1 base at J, with 14 bases in the middle. The CDR3 is 16 residues long. CDR1 and CDR2 from the germline V gene are MNHNY and SVGAGI (reference sequence). This chain's CDR3 is CASSYPRGGDNYGYTF. The CDR3 nucleotides are TGTGCCAGCAGTTACCCGAGAGGTGGAGATAACTATGGCTACACCTTC.

The rearrangement links TRBV11-2 to TRBJ1-2; 8 nucleotides match TRBD1. CDR3 length equals 15 residues. Trimming cost V 1 base and J 5 bases; bases outside gene matches: 6. Germline V gene sequence: CDR1 SGHAT, CDR2 FQNNGV. CDR3 DNA sequence: TGTGCCAGCAGCTTAGGGCAGGGGGCTCATTATGGCTACACCTTC. It encodes CASSLGQGAHYGYTF.